Sequencing of this T cell receptor beta chain was carried out in a study of blood T cell repertoires in COVID-19. The wider study: The samples span acute and convalescent COVID-19 from the United States, Italy and Spain. The cDNA or gDNA used as material had been derived from T cells, B-cell-depleted T cells, or PBMCs.

Per the germline V gene, CDR1 is SGHNT and CDR2 is YYREEE (reference sequence). The length of the CDR3 is 14 residues. The V end lost 4 bases, the J end lost 0 bases, and 10 bases lay between the germline ends. As handled by the study authors: The authors estimated nucleated cell counts from reference gene primer amplification. The data were produced by immunoSEQ multiplex PCR, yet TCRdb's version contains in-frame clones alone and is incomplete. V and J calls and clone size come straight from that table; D and trimming were deduced from the DNA. The sample lists about 140,000 clones; roughly 84% were seen once.

This chain connects TRBV5-4 to TRBJ1-2, with D hard to call. This TCR was recovered from a human donor in a cohort sampled during active COVID-19. Sequenced: peripheral blood. CDR3 sequence (DNA): TGTGCCAGCAGCCCCCCCTCCCCTAACTATGGCTACACCTTC. This translates into CASSPPSPNYGYTF.